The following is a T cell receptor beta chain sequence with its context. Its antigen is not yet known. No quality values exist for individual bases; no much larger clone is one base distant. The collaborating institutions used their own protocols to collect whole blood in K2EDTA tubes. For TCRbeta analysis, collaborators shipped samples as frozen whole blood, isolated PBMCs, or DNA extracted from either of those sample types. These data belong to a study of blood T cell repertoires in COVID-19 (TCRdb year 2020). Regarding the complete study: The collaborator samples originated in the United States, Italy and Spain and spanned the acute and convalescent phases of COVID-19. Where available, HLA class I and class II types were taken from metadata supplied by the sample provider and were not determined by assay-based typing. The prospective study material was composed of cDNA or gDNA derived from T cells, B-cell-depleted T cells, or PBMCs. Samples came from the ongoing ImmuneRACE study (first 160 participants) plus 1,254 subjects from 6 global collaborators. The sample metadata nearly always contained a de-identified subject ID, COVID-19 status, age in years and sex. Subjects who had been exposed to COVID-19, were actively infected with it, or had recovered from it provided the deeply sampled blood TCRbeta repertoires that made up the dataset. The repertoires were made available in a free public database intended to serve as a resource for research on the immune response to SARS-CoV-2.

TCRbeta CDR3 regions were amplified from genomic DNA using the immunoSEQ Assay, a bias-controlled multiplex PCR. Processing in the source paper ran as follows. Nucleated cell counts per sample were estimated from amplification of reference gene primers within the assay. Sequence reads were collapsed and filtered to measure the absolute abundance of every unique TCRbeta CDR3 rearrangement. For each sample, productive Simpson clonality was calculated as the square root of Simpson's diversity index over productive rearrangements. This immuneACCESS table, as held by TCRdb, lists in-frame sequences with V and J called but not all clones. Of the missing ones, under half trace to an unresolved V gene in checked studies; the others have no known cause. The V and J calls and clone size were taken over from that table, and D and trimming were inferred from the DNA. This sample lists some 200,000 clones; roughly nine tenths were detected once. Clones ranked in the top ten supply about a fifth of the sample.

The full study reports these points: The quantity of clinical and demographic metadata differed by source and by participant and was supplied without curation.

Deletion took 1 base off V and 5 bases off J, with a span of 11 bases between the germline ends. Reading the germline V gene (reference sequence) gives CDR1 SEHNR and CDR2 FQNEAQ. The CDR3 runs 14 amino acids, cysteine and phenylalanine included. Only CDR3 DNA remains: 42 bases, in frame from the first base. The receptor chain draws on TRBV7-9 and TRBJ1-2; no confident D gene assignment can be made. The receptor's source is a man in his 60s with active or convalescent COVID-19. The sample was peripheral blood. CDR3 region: CASSLGTEVYGYTF. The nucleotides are TGTGCCAGCAGCTTAGGGACTGAGGTTTATGGCTACACCTTC.